This TCR beta chain was sequenced in a study of blood T cell repertoires in COVID-19. About the research overall: PBMCs, B-cell-depleted T cells, or T cells provided the cDNA or gDNA that made up the material.

CDR3 length: 15 amino acids. The germline V gene encodes CDR1 SGHRS and CDR2 YFSETQ. The V and J ends lost 2 bases and 0 bases respectively, with 8 bases between them. Source study methods: Amplification of reference gene primers was used by the study to estimate nucleated cell counts. Produced via immunoSEQ multiplex PCR; TCRdb's table is partial and in-frame only. The V and J calls and the clone size are those of that table, but D and trimming were determined from the DNA. The sample has 280,000 or so clones; around 85% are singletons. A remark on this clone: The same CDR3 also results from other DNA sequences found in this sample.

Allocation to cohorts depended on clinical history reported by the participants. Recovery among Cohort 3 donors was established by two negative PCRs, clearance, or symptom resolution. This TCR came from a woman between 35 and 50 years old who had recovered from COVID-19. The sample was PBMCs or T cells enriched from blood (not recorded which). This rearrangement joins TRBV5-1 to TRBJ2-2; D possibly corresponds to TRBD1 (5 bases). This chain's CDR3 is CASSLGHTNTGELFF. The CDR3 region has the DNA TGCGCCAGCAGCTTAGGACATACGAACACCGGGGAGCTGTTTTTT.